This T cell receptor (beta chain) was observed in a study of blood T cell repertoires in COVID-19. Study context: COVID-19 samples, acute and convalescent, were from the United States, Italy and Spain. T cells, B-cell-depleted T cells, or PBMCs supplied cDNA or gDNA.

Authors' methods: Nucleated cell counts were estimated from reference gene primer amplification. Sequencing used immunoSEQ multiplex PCR; TCRdb keeps in-frame clones, though not all of them. V, J and clone size are those of that table, while D and trimming were read from the DNA. The data contain about 150,000 clones, about nine tenths of them singletons. After removal of 6 bases from V and 4 bases from J, the junction contained 5 bases not matched to a gene. Germline values: CDR1 MDHEN, CDR2 SYDVKM. CDR3 size: 14 residues. This clonotype originated in a human donor in a cohort sampled during active COVID-19. The chain is built from TRBV28 and TRBJ1-5; 8 bases are shared with TRBD1. The sequenced sample was peripheral blood. Here the CDR3 DNA reads TGTGCCAGCAGCCTCACAGGGGGGAATCAGCCCCAGCATTTT. This translates into CASSLTGGNQPQHF.